This T cell receptor (beta chain) was identified during a study of blood T cells in healthy people across ages. General study points: Diversity of TCR beta per million T cells declined in a roughly linear way with age. The long-lived group displayed more naive CD4+ cells, plus higher diversity, than the aged donors did.

The CDR3 totals 16 residues. Germline loops: CDR1 SGHRS, CDR2 YFSETQ. Trimming took 1 base from V and 0 from J, leaving 10 bases between them. A note on this clonotype: The antigen remains undetermined.

Combining a sample-barcoded 5' primer with a J-beta primer mix, a second PCR ran for roughly 7 to 11 cycles. Researchers report that a template-switch adaptor with 12 random nucleotides tagged each cDNA molecule. TCRdb called the 5' RACE reads again in MiXCR, with one record for every CDR3 protein. The sample holds some 320,000 distinct CDR3 sequences, around 27% seen once. With each sample, at least 6 micrograms of total RNA were extracted. The sequence was collected from a woman between 65 and 79 years old in good health. The rearrangement joins TRBV5-1 to TRBJ2-2, with D perhaps matching TRBD1 (6 bases). Sequencing input: blood. In nucleotides, the CDR3 is TGCGCCAGCAGCTTGCTAGGGACAACGAACACCGGGGAGCTGTTTTTT. It is translated as CASSLLGTTNTGELFF.